One and the same sample provided the 31 T cell receptor beta chains below, sequenced in a study of beta chain features in type 1 diabetes. Expressed TCRB transcripts were sequenced because the entire RNA isolate underwent reverse transcription. Data came from immunoSEQ multiplex PCR; TCRdb stores just in-frame clones and leaves some out. The sample includes 810,000 or so clones, 15% to 20% of them seen just once. The sequencing sample was made of naive CD4+ T cells from blood. These receptors were collected from a woman under 30 in good health.

The V call is TRBV6-1, the J call TRBJ2-6; a weak D match, TRBD1 (6 bases). This CDR3 has 13 residues. Per germline, CDR1 MNHNS and CDR2 SASEGT. Trimming left V 4 bases short and J 12 bases short, with 13 bases between. CDR3 bases: TGTGCCAGCAGTGCTGGACAGTCCGCCGTCCTGACTTTC. Its translation: CASSAGQSAVLTF.

This chain connects TRBV19 to TRBJ2-1; D is possibly TRBD1 (5 bases). The length of the CDR3 is 15 residues. Germline values: CDR1 LNHDA, CDR2 SQIVND (reference sequence). The V end was cut by 3 bases, the J end by 3 bases, with 12 bases between. The CDR3: CASSIRQSHYNEQFF. The CDR3 bases are TGTGCCAGTAGTATTCGACAGTCTCACTACAATGAGCAGTTCTTC.

This clone has a single count. The chain combines TRBV5-1 with TRBJ1-3, with 9 bases matching TRBD1. Per germline, CDR1 SGHRS and CDR2 YFSETQ. CDR3 size: 16 residues. V shed 0 bases, J shed 4 bases, and the junction held 5 bases outside the gene matches. The chain's CDR3 is CASSLDGTGTGNTIYF. Here the CDR3 DNA reads TGCGCCAGCAGCTTGGACGGGACAGGGACAGGAAACACCATATATTTT.

Only a few counts were recorded for this clone. DNA of the CDR3: TGTGCCAGCAGTGCGAACACAGGGGACGAGCAGTACTTC. As protein: CASSANTGDEQYF. The chain carries TRBV28 and TRBJ2-7; 7 nucleotides agree with TRBD1. CDR3 size: 13 residues. Germline V gene lookup returns CDR1 MDHEN and CDR2 SYDVKM. The J segment lost 5 bases and the V segment lost 5 bases, leaving 6 bases of the junction unmatched.

This chain links TRBV7-9 with TRBJ2-5, with 13 bases aligning to TRBD2. V lost 4 bases and J lost 5; bases outside the gene matches: 7. Germline assignment: CDR1 SEHNR and CDR2 FQNEAQ (reference sequence). This CDR3 is built from 16 residues. The CDR3 protein is CASSSTGLAGAETQYF. The CDR3 DNA reads TGTGCCAGCAGCTCAACAGGACTAGCGGGAGCGGAGACCCAGTACTTC.

V is TRBV29-1 and J is TRBJ2-7; TRBD1 matches 7 bases. The CDR3 covers 12 residues. The germline V gene has CDR1 SQVTM and CDR2 ANQGSEA. The J segment lost 2 bases and the V segment lost 7 bases, leaving 5 bases of the junction unmatched. The CDR3 DNA follows: TGCAGCGCTAACAGGGGACCCTACGAGCAGTACTTC. This gives the protein CSANRGPYEQYF.

A few counts support this clone. This chain uses TRBV4-2 with TRBJ2-2; D is perhaps TRBD2 (6 bases). Trimming took off 4 bases at V and 6 bases at J, with 12 bases between the two ends. This CDR3 is built from 14 residues. Germline lookup yields CDR1 LGHNA and CDR2 YNFKEQ. CDR3 sequence: CASSLHGGSGELFF. CDR3 bases: TGTGCCAGCAGCCTACATGGAGGGTCCGGGGAGCTGTTTTTT.

The chain employs TRBV11-2 and TRBJ2-1; perhaps TRBD2 as D (6 bases). The CDR3 covers 14 residues. V was clipped by 5 bases and J by 15 bases, with 23 bases between them. CDR1 is SGHAT, CDR2 FQNNGV, per germline. The DNA of the CDR3 is TGTGCCAGCAGCCCGGTGATAAACGGGGGTGGTCCGTTCTTC. Translating gives CASSPVINGGGPFF.

The chain joins TRBV28 to TRBJ1-1, with TRBD1 matching 7 bases. Germline V lookup: CDR1 MDHEN, CDR2 SYDVKM. Trimming at V came to 2 bases and at J to 4 bases, leaving 4 bases not matched to a gene. The CDR3 runs to 14 residues. DNA of the CDR3: TGTGCCAGCAGTTTAAGCGACAGGGTCACTGAAGCTTTCTTT. Its translation is CASSLSDRVTEAFF.

V usage is TRBV13 and J usage is TRBJ2-7; D not resolved. The CDR3 contains 13 residues. Trimming took 5 bases from V and 5 from J, leaving 13 bases between them. Germline V lookup: CDR1 PRHDT, CDR2 FYEKMQ (reference sequence). The DNA for the CDR3 is TGTGCCAGCAGCGCCCGGGTAACCCACGAGCAGTACTTC. It is translated as CASSARVTHEQYF.

This clone occurred a few times. V usage is TRBV4-2 and J usage is TRBJ2-3, with 10 bases identical to TRBD2. Germline CDR1 LGHNA, CDR2 YNFKEQ. Unmatched junction bases numbered 12, after V lost 2 bases and J lost 1 base. This CDR3 comprises 19 residues. The DNA of the CDR3 is TGTGCCAGCAGCCAATCTAGTCTAGCGGGAGTTGGAGGCACAGATACGCAGTATTTT. This translates into CASSQSSLAGVGGTDTQYF.

This clone turned up a few times. This chain connects TRBV5-8 to TRBJ1-1; a possible D gene is TRBD1 (6 bases). Germline loops: CDR1 SGHTS, CDR2 YDEGEE. V dropped 6 bases and J dropped 7 bases, with 22 bases sitting between them. The CDR3 spans 15 residues. The CDR3 loop reads CASITDRRIGGEAFF. DNA for the CDR3: TGTGCCAGCATCACCGACAGGAGGATTGGCGGTGAAGCTTTCTTT.

The chain uses TRBV5-8 and TRBJ2-7, with TRBD2 as a possible D gene (6 bases). CDR1 SGHTS and CDR2 YDEGEE come from the germline V gene. Trimming took off 9 bases at V and 4 bases at J, with 8 bases between the two ends. The CDR3 is 10 amino acids. CDR3 region: CATGLYEQYF. The DNA for the CDR3 is TGTGCCACGGGACTTTACGAGCAGTACTTC.

This clone was counted only a few times. V usage is TRBV20-1 and J usage is TRBJ1-6; D not resolved. V was clipped by 3 bases and J by 14 bases, with 11 bases between them. CDR3 length: 11 residues. CDR1 and CDR2 (germline): DFQATT, SNEGSKA (reference sequence). CDR3 DNA: TGCAGTGCTAGCTCCCGGTGGGCCCTCCACTTT. Translation: CSASSRWALHF.

The chain employs TRBV7-8 and TRBJ2-3; 11 nucleotides match TRBD2. Unmatched junction bases numbered 6, after V lost 2 bases and J lost 2 bases. The length of the CDR3 is 17 residues. Per germline, CDR1 SGHVS and CDR2 FQNEAQ. CDR3 residues: CASSLPRTSGYTDTQYF. For the CDR3, the DNA is TGTGCCAGCAGCTTACCCAGGACTAGCGGGTACACAGATACGCAGTATTTT.

This clone was detected only a few times. The chain joins TRBV7-9 to TRBJ2-1; D is perhaps TRBD1 or TRBD2 (6 bases each). Germline V lookup: CDR1 SEHNR, CDR2 FQNEAQ (reference sequence). The length of the CDR3 is 18 residues. The V and J ends lost 4 bases and 0 bases respectively, with 19 bases between them. The CDR3 DNA is TGTGCCAGCAGCTCCCGGGGGCTTATACTAGACTCCTACAATGAGCAGTTCTTC. Amino acid sequence: CASSSRGLILDSYNEQFF.

A word on this clone: Its ends do not fully match the called genes, so a read error is possible. The chain joins TRBV7-2 to TRBJ2-7; a weak D match, TRBD1 (5 bases). In germline, CDR1 is SGHTA, CDR2 FQGNSA. The CDR3 contains 15 residues. The CDR3 sequence: CASSLAGASSCEQYF. Written as DNA, the CDR3 is TGTGCCAGCAGCTTAGCTGGGGCATCCTCCTGCGAGCAGTACTTC.

This chain connects TRBV19 to TRBJ1-2; TRBD1 aligns across 9 bases. Germline loops: CDR1 LNHDA, CDR2 SQIVND (reference sequence). The CDR3 runs to 15 residues. V was clipped by 0 bases and J by 6 bases; unmatched bases: 5. The CDR3 region has the DNA TGTGCCAGTAGTATAGACACAGGGGGCTTCGATGGCTACACCTTC. Translating it yields CASSIDTGGFDGYTF.

V gene TRBV6-5 combines with J gene TRBJ2-5, with 7 bases aligning to TRBD1. The trim removed 6 bases at V and 6 bases at J, leaving 7 bases unmatched. The CDR3 totals 13 residues. The germline CDR1 and CDR2 sequences are MNHEY and SVGAGI. For the CDR3, the DNA is TGTGCCAGCAGGGGTGGGACAGTCAAGACCCAGTACTTC. Amino acid sequence: CASRGGTVKTQYF.

The chain is built from TRBV28 and TRBJ1-5, with unresolved D. Between the trimmed V and J ends, which lost 8 bases and 5 bases, there was a span of 16 bases. The CDR3 is 14 amino acids. Germline assignment: CDR1 MDHEN and CDR2 SYDVKM. CDR3: CASHGVGSYQPQHF. CDR3 coding DNA: TGTGCCAGCCACGGGGTGGGGTCCTATCAGCCCCAGCATTTT.

This clone was counted between two and nine times. This chain uses TRBV11-1 with TRBJ2-3, with D possibly TRBD1 on 5 matching bases. Trimming stripped 3 bases from V and 2 bases from J, with 6 bases between. The length of the CDR3 is 13 residues. The germline CDR1 and CDR2 sequences are SGHAT and FQDESV (reference sequence). CDR3 residues: CASSLGPTDTQYF. CDR3 DNA: TGTGCCAGCAGCTTGGGGCCCACAGATACGCAGTATTTT.

With respect to this clone: Other DNA variants within this sample encode the same CDR3. The rearrangement links TRBV6-1 to TRBJ2-1; possibly TRBD1 for D (6 bases). Germline CDR1 MNHNS, CDR2 SASEGT. The CDR3 spans 15 residues. V was shortened by 1 base and J by 0 bases, with 7 bases between the two germline ends. The CDR3 reads CASSEVRGSYNEQFF. For the CDR3, the DNA is TGTGCCAGCAGTGAAGTCAGGGGCTCCTACAATGAGCAGTTCTTC.

The chain links TRBV2 to TRBJ2-6; a weak D match, TRBD1 (5 bases). This CDR3 has 15 amino acids. V was trimmed by 5 bases and J by 0 bases, leaving 8 bases between them. Germline CDR1 is SNHLY and CDR2 is FYNNEI. The chain's CDR3 is CASSWGPSGANVLTF. DNA of the CDR3: TGTGCCAGCAGTTGGGGCCCCTCTGGGGCCAACGTCCTGACTTTC.

Written as DNA, the CDR3 is TGCGCCAGCAGGCCAGGGGTCGGGGAAGAGACCCAGTACTTC. Protein: CASRPGVGEETQYF. The rearrangement uses TRBV5-1 and TRBJ2-5, with D perhaps TRBD1 (6 bases). This CDR3 spans 14 amino acids. Germline loops: CDR1 SGHRS, CDR2 YFSETQ. Trimming left V 5 bases short and J 3 bases short, with 14 bases between. Complete variable domain (other parts from reference TRBV5-1 and TRBJ2-5): KAGVTQTPRYLIKTRGQQVTLSCSPISGHRSVSWYQQTPGQGLQFLFEYFSETQRNKGNFPGRFSGRQFSNSRSEMNVSTLELGDSALYLCASRPGVGEETQYFGPGTRLLVL.

The chain carries TRBV28 and TRBJ2-7; D unresolved. V lost 5 bases and J lost 0, with 20 bases in between. There are 17 residues in the CDR3. The V gene's germline CDR1 is MDHEN and CDR2 SYDVKM. The CDR3 bases are TGTGCCAGCAGTCCTATTCGTCTCGCGGATAGCTCCTACGAGCAGTACTTC. It specifies CASSPIRLADSSYEQYF.

This sequence joins TRBV5-4 and TRBJ1-1; a possible D gene is TRBD1 (6 bases). This CDR3 is built from 15 residues. CDR1 is SGHNT and CDR2 is YYREEE in the germline V gene (reference sequence). Trimming stripped 2 bases from V and 0 bases from J, with 11 bases between. The CDR3 loop reads CASSFGQGMNTEAFF. DNA for the CDR3: TGTGCCAGCAGCTTCGGGCAGGGGATGAACACTGAAGCTTTCTTT.

The chain uses TRBV11-2 and TRBJ1-3; TRBD1 agrees at 7 bases. The CDR3 is 16 amino acids. Germline CDR1 is SGHAT and CDR2 is FQNNGV. The ends lost 5 bases at V and 1 base at J; junction bases unmatched: 8. CDR3 in amino acids: CASSTRQGSSGNTIYF. CDR3 in DNA: TGTGCCAGCAGCACCCGACAGGGATCTTCTGGAAACACCATATATTTT.

This chain joins TRBV4-3 and TRBJ1-3; tentative D call: TRBD1 (5 bases). The germline V gene has CDR1 LGHNA and CDR2 YSLEER. The CDR3 is 12 amino acids. V shed 0 bases and J shed 11 bases, with 8 bases lying between them. CDR3 amino acids: CASSQDTGAIYF. The CDR3, as DNA: TGCGCCAGCAGCCAAGATACGGGGGCCATATATTTT.

This clone came up a few times. This rearrangement joins TRBV5-4 to TRBJ1-2; weak D call: TRBD1 (6 bases). The V gene lost 4 bases and the J gene lost 6 bases, with 16 bases spanning the gap. CDR1 is SGHNT and CDR2 is YYREEE in the germline V gene (reference sequence). The CDR3 contains 14 residues. The CDR3 DNA reads as TGTGCCAGCAGCGCCGCGGGGGGGCGAGATGGCTACACCTTC. It specifies CASSAAGGRDGYTF.

J is TRBJ2-7 and V is TRBV10-3; possibly TRBD1 for D (6 bases). This CDR3 comprises 14 residues. V gave up 4 bases and J gave up 6 bases, with 16 bases separating them. From germline, CDR1 is ENHRY and CDR2 SYGVKD. This CDR3 is CAISGVRGRGEQYF. CDR3 sequence (DNA): TGTGCCATCAGTGGTGTCAGGGGAAGGGGCGAGCAGTACTTC.

This rearrangement joins TRBV19 to TRBJ1-1; perhaps TRBD1 as D (5 bases). Germline V CDR1 and CDR2: LNHDA, SQIVND (reference sequence). Trimming stripped 4 bases from V and 1 base from J, with 10 bases between. The CDR3 is 14 residues long. CDR3 sequence: CASSSETANTEAFF. DNA of the CDR3: TGTGCCAGTAGTAGCGAGACAGCGAACACTGAAGCTTTCTTT.